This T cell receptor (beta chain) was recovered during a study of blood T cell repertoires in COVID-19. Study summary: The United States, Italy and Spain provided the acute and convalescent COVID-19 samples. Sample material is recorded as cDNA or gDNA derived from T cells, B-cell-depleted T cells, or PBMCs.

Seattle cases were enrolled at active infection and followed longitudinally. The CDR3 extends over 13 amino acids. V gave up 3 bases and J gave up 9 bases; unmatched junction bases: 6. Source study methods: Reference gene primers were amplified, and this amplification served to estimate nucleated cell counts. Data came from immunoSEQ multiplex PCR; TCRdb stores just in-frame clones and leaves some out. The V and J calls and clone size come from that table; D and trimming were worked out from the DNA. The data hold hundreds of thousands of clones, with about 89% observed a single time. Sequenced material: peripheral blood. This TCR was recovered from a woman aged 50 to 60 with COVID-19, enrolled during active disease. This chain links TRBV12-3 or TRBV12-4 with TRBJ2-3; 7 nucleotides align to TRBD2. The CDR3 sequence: CASSLGGRGTQYF. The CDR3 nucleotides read TGTGCCAGCAGTTTGGGAGGGAGGGGCACGCAGTATTTT.